These T cell receptor beta chains were read from a single sample in a study of vaccination effects on CD4 cells after COVID-19. The assay was immunoSEQ multiplex PCR, and TCRdb's table has in-frame clones only and misses some. The data contain about 45,000 clones, approximately 70% of them singletons. The antigens of these receptors remain unknown. The starting material was CD4+ T cells from PBMCs cultured with a peptide pool, obtained before COVID-19 vaccination. The receptors were gathered from a human donor who had a prior SARS-CoV-2 infection. CDR3s leave out the opening cysteine and the closing phenylalanine or tryptophan. Each record gives: D gene, CDR3 length, V gene, CDR3 protein. A D gene is named only where the DNA matches it firmly.

D: .
length: 12
V: TRBV3-1/TRBV3-2
CDR3: ASSQGLVADTQY

D: TRBD2
length: 14
V: TRBV12-5
CDR3: ASGLSAGGPYNEQF

D: .
length: 14
V: TRBV4-3
CDR3: ASSGNRHATNEKLF

D: TRBD2
length: 14
V: TRBV3-1/TRBV3-2
CDR3: ASSQAGTSGYNEQF

D: .
length: 14
V: TRBV3-1/TRBV3-2
CDR3: ASSQGNPGAYNEQF

D: TRBD1
length: 12
V: TRBV6-5
CDR3: ASSYGTENYEQY

D: .
length: 14
V: TRBV11-1
CDR3: ASSRLVGWGTDTQY

D: .
length: 13
V: TRBV3-1/TRBV3-2
CDR3: ASSQAGAGGYGYT

D: TRBD1
length: 13
V: TRBV7-6
CDR3: ASSLATGAGNTIY

D: .
length: 15
V: TRBV19
CDR3: ASSMWGGPATNEKLF

D: .
length: 15
V: TRBV27
CDR3: ASSSITGRAWLDTQY

D: .
length: 9
V: TRBV12-3/TRBV12-4
CDR3: ASSMGSGYT

D: TRBD1
length: 13
V: TRBV7-2
CDR3: ASSLIVTGQWPLH

D: .
length: 12
V: TRBV2
CDR3: ASSEAVGGNTIY

D: .
length: 12
V: TRBV5-1
CDR3: ASSLGSLGNTIY

D: .
length: 13
V: TRBV5-1
CDR3: ASSLDVGSGYEQY

D: .
length: 15
V: TRBV6-6
CDR3: ASSHTSKGLRGAGQF

D: .
length: 12
V: TRBV7-2
CDR3: ASSLGLGAETQY

D: .
length: 11
V: TRBV15
CDR3: ATSRDGVSPQH

D: .
length: 8
V: TRBV6-5
CDR3: ASSYFGYT

D: TRBD1
length: 12
V: TRBV2
CDR3: ASNTGTGTETQY

D: TRBD1
length: 13
V: TRBV11-2
CDR3: ASTRGGRGYTEAF

D: .
length: 13
V: TRBV27
CDR3: ASSFISGSNQPQH

D: TRBD2
length: 12
V: TRBV4-1
CDR3: ASSQLYTSDEQF

D: .
length: 13
V: TRBV4-3
CDR3: ASSQAGEWNTEAF

D: TRBD2
length: 15
V: TRBV4-3
CDR3: ASSQVLAGDATGELF

D: .
length: 12
V: TRBV5-1
CDR3: ASSLTVEDYGYT

D: .
length: 13
V: TRBV7-2
CDR3: ASSAQGQFSAGYT

D: TRBD1
length: 14
V: TRBV5-1
CDR3: ASSGGQGARNTEAF

D: .
length: 11
V: TRBV2
CDR3: ATRGLYTGELF

D: .
length: 13
V: TRBV7-9
CDR3: ASSLAEGSTDTQY

D: .
length: 18
V: TRBV19
CDR3: ASSPPKNYREGWVNTEAF